Presented here are 9 T cell receptor beta chains from one specimen sequenced in a study of cytotoxic CD8 clonotypes in ibrutinib-treated CLL. Clones were sequenced by immunoSEQ multiplex PCR, and TCRdb holds only the in-frame ones, with some missing. The sample lists tens of thousands of clones, around 84% occurring once. The sample was PBMCs, taken before ibrutinib treatment. All receptors come from a human donor with chronic lymphocytic leukemia.

V gene TRBV5-8 combines with J gene TRBJ1-1; a possible D gene is TRBD1 (5 bases). This CDR3 is built from 18 residues. Germline CDR1 is SGHTS and CDR2 is YDEGEE. The V end lost 2 bases, the J end lost 2 bases, and 22 bases lay between the germline ends. CDR3 sequence reads: CASSFRGNTWGPNTEAFF. CDR3 bases: TGTGCCAGCAGCTTCCGGGGGAACACCTGGGGCCCAAACACTGAAGCTTTCTTT. Filled out from reference TRBV5-8 and TRBJ1-1, the complete variable domain reads EAGVTQSPTHLIKTRGQQATLRCSPISGHTSVYWYQQALGLGLQFLLWYDEGEERNRGNFPPRFSGRQFPNYSSELNVNALELEDSALYLCASSFRGNTWGPNTEAFFGQGTRLTVV.

The chain is built from TRBV5-4 and TRBJ1-3, with TRBD1 matching 8 bases. CDR1 SGHNT and CDR2 YYREEE come from the germline V gene (reference sequence). CDR3 length: 14 amino acids. Germline trimming cut 5 bases from V and 6 bases from J; bases unmatched to any gene: 7. In DNA, the CDR3 is TGTGCCAGCAGGCAGACAGGGGTTGAAAACACCATATATTTT. Residues: CASRQTGVENTIYF.

The rearrangement links TRBV5-6 to TRBJ2-5; D is uncertain. The CDR3 runs to 13 residues. Germline assignment: CDR1 SGHDT and CDR2 YYEEEE. The germline V and J ends were trimmed by 2 bases and 5 bases, with 10 bases remaining between them. The CDR3 region is CASSLLGRETQYF. The CDR3 DNA reads as TGTGCCAGCAGCTTATTAGGGCGGGAGACCCAGTACTTC.

The gene calls are TRBV5-6 and TRBJ2-7, with 7 bases lining up with TRBD1. Germline V gene sequence: CDR1 SGHDT, CDR2 YYEEEE. The CDR3 has 16 amino acids. V lost 2 bases to trimming and J lost 0 bases; unmatched junction nucleotides: 8. CDR3 amino acids: CASSLNSGTVSYEQYF. The CDR3 bases are TGTGCCAGCAGCTTAAACTCCGGGACAGTCTCCTACGAGCAGTACTTC. The full variable domain, in which reference TRBV5-6 and TRBJ2-7 provide the parts outside the CDR3, is DAGVTQSPTHLIKTRGQQVTLRCSPKSGHDTVSWYQQALGQGPQFIFQYYEEEERQRGNFPDRFSGHQFPNYSSELNVNALLLGDSALYLCASSLNSGTVSYEQYFGPGTRLTVT.

This rearrangement joins TRBV9 to TRBJ2-7; the match to TRBD1 covers 7 bases. This CDR3 has 15 residues. Germline assignment: CDR1 SGDLS and CDR2 YYNGEE. J gave up 0 bases and V 3 bases, and 6 bases lay outside the gene matches. The CDR3 DNA follows: TGTGCCAGCAGCGAGGGGGCAGCATACTCCTACGAGCAGTACTTC. It translates to CASSEGAAYSYEQYF.

The rearrangement links TRBV5-6 to TRBJ1-5; no clear D. V dropped 4 bases and J dropped 4 bases, with 12 bases sitting between them. The CDR3 has 14 residues. Germline lookup yields CDR1 SGHDT and CDR2 YYEEEE. The CDR3 DNA sequence: TGTGCCAGCAGCCGGATAACGGATAATCAGCCCCAGCATTTT. It is translated as CASSRITDNQPQHF.

The V call is TRBV7-3, the J call TRBJ2-3; D call uncertain. V shed 0 bases and J shed 5 bases, with 15 bases lying between them. The CDR3 is 16 residues long. Germline V gene data show CDR1 as SGHTA and CDR2 as FQGTGA. The CDR3 loop reads CASSLTGNSYKDTQYF. The CDR3 DNA reads TGTGCCAGCAGCTTAACGGGAAACAGTTATAAAGATACGCAGTATTTT. Filled out from reference TRBV7-3 and TRBJ2-3, the complete variable domain reads GAGVSQTPSNKVTEKGKYVELRCDPISGHTALYWYRQSLGQGPEFLIYFQGTGAADDSGLPNDRFFAVRPEGSVSTLKIQRTERGDSAVYLCASSLTGNSYKDTQYFGPGTRLTVL.

The V and J genes are TRBV7-9 and TRBJ2-7; D possibly corresponds to TRBD2 (5 bases). The CDR3 has 14 residues. Trimming removed 2 bases from V and 0 bases from J, with 8 bases in between. Germline CDR1 is SEHNR and CDR2 is FQNEAQ (reference sequence). In DNA form, the CDR3 reads TGTGCCAGCAGCTTACTCGGGGACTCCTACGAGCAGTACTTC. This translates into CASSLLGDSYEQYF.

This chain links TRBV5-4 with TRBJ1-1, with 9 bases aligning to TRBD1. The length of the CDR3 is 15 residues. The germline gives CDR1 SGHNT, CDR2 YYREEE (reference sequence). V lost 3 bases to trimming and J lost 2 bases; unmatched junction nucleotides: 5. The CDR3 sequence: CASSSRQGVNTEAFF. CDR3 coding DNA: TGTGCCAGCAGCTCCCGACAGGGGGTTAACACTGAAGCTTTCTTT.